This T cell receptor beta chain derives from a study of T cell repertoires in cytomegalovirus infection. Study-level findings and limits: There were carriers of CMV plus the relevant HLA, and cumulative public TCR beta family frequency identified them.

In its sample, this clonotype was seen many times. Its antigen is not known. V lost 6 bases and J lost 10, with 12 bases in between. This CDR3 has 11 residues. Germline V gene data show CDR1 as MDHEN and CDR2 as SYDVKM. TCRdb reprocessed the reads via MiXCR and lists one record per CDR3 protein. The sample lists some 150,000 distinct CDR3 sequences, about 6.5% occurring once. This chain uses TRBV28 with TRBJ1-1; possibly TRBD1 for D (6 bases). The receptor was isolated from a human donor in good health (CMV status not recorded). Some clones in this sample may be carry-over from other donors' samples. Material: PBMCs. CDR3 sequence reads: CASSHGGRAFF. The CDR3 coding sequence is TGTGCCAGCAGCCATGGGGGGCGAGCTTTCTTT.